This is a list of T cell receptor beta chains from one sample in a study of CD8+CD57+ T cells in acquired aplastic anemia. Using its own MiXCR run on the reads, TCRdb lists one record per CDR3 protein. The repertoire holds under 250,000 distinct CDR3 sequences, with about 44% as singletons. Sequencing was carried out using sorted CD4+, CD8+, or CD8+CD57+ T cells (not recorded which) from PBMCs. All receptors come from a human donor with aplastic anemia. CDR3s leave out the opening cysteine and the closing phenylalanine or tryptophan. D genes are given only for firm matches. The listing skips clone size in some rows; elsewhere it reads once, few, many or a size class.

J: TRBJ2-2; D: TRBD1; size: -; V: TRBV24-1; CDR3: ASSSPRQGITNTGELF
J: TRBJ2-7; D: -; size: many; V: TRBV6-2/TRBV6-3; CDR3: ASRSDEGPYEQY
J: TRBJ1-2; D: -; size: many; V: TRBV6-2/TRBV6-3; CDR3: ASRSRVLNYGYT
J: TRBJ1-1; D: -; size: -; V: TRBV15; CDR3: ATSRDRTVNTEAF
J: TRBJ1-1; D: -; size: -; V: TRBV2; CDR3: ASSTGRGDTEAF
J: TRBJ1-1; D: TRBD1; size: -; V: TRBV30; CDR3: AWSLGTGRAEAF
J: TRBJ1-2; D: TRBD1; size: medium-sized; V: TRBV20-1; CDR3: SANPHFGTAYGYT
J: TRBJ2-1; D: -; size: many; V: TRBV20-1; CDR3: SARPITSYNEQF
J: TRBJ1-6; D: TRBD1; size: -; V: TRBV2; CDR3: ASIGQGVLRTLH
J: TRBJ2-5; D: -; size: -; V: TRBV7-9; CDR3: ASSLELTGTQY